One sample yielded the 25 T cell receptor beta chains listed below, sequenced in a study of OX40 agonist ivuxolimab in advanced cancers. Using immunoSEQ multiplex PCR, the repertoire was profiled, and TCRdb retains in-frame clones only, with some absent. The table lists tens of thousands of clones, approximately 86% of them singletons. The source material was CD4+ or CD8+ T cells sorted from blood, sampled in a trial of the OX40 agonist ivuxolimab. These receptors were taken from an adult with an advanced solid tumor such as melanoma, head and neck, liver or kidney cancer.

This clone was seen just once. The chain links TRBV9 to TRBJ2-5, with TRBD2 matching over 13 bases. The V gene's germline CDR1 is SGDLS and CDR2 YYNGEE. The CDR3 spans 16 residues. J lost 1 base, V lost 4 bases, and 4 bases had no gene match. The CDR3 spells CASSPGLAGSQETQYF. CDR3 DNA sequence: TGTGCCAGCAGCCCGGGACTAGCGGGGTCCCAAGAGACCCAGTACTTC.

A single count supports this clone. This chain joins TRBV4-1 and TRBJ2-7; the D gene is possibly TRBD2 (6 bases). V gave up 1 base and J gave up 4 bases, with 14 bases separating them. CDR1 and CDR2 from the germline V gene are MGHRA and YSYEKL. The CDR3 extends over 15 amino acids. The CDR3 coding sequence is TGCGCCAGCAGCCAAGTGGAGGGGCTCAGATACGAGCAGTACTTC. Protein: CASSQVEGLRYEQYF.

This chain connects TRBV4-1 to TRBJ1-3; D uncertain. Germline CDR1 and CDR2: MGHRA and YSYEKL. Deletions cut 1 base from V and 2 bases from J, with 6 bases between. This CDR3 has 14 residues. The CDR3 nucleotides are TGCGCCAGCAGCCAAGCAGGAACTGGAAACACCATATATTTT. Its protein product is CASSQAGTGNTIYF.

This sequence joins TRBV27 and TRBJ2-7; a possible D gene is TRBD2 (6 bases). This CDR3 has 14 residues. V lost 8 bases and J lost 7, with 21 bases in between. Germline CDR1 MNHEY, CDR2 SMNVEV (reference sequence). The CDR3 here is CASRPRETLIEQYF. The CDR3 DNA follows: TGTGCCAGCCGCCCCCGGGAGACCCTTATAGAGCAGTACTTC.

The CDR3 coding sequence is TGCAGCGTTGAACTCACTCTGGGCACTGAAGCTTTCTTT. Its protein product is CSVELTLGTEAFF. This chain links TRBV29-1 with TRBJ1-1; no reliable D call. The V gene's germline CDR1 is SQVTM and CDR2 ANQGSEA. The germline V and J ends were trimmed by 2 bases and 4 bases, with 11 bases remaining between them. This CDR3 comprises 13 residues. The variable domain in full, with the rest retrieved from reference TRBV29-1 and TRBJ1-1, is SAVISQKPSRDICQRGTSLTIQCQVDSQVTMMFWYRQQPGQSLTLIATANQGSEATYESGFVIDKFPISRPNLTFSTLTVSNMSPEDSSIYLCSVELTLGTEAFFGQGTRLTVV.

This clone appeared once. This chain uses TRBV7-2 with TRBJ2-1; 7 bases line up with TRBD2. This CDR3 has 15 amino acids. The junction had 7 bases not matched to a gene; V was cut back by 0 bases and J by 8 bases. Germline-derived CDR1 and CDR2 are SGHTA and FQGNSA. This CDR3 reads CASSLAVGGPDEQFF. CDR3 DNA sequence: TGTGCCAGCAGCTTAGCTGTGGGAGGGCCCGATGAGCAGTTCTTC.

The chain is built from TRBV29-1 and TRBJ2-5, with D uncertain. Trimming took 8 bases from V and 2 from J, leaving 12 bases between them. The CDR3 has 12 residues. CDR1 SQVTM and CDR2 ANQGSEA come from the germline V gene. The CDR3 nucleotides read TGCAGCACCCAGATTGCACAAGAGACCCAGTACTTC. The encoded protein is CSTQIAQETQYF.

The chain joins TRBV28 to TRBJ2-1; 9 nucleotides agree with TRBD1. V gave up 6 bases and J gave up 6 bases; unmatched junction bases: 6. The CDR3 has 14 amino acids. Looked up from germline, CDR1 is MDHEN and CDR2 is SYDVKM. CDR3 loop: CASREQGAGNEQFF. The DNA for the CDR3 is TGTGCCAGCAGGGAACAGGGGGCAGGCAATGAGCAGTTCTTC.

The chain joins TRBV28 to TRBJ1-2; no firm D call. CDR3 length: 14 residues. CDR1 and CDR2 from the germline V gene are MDHEN and SYDVKM. V was trimmed by 6 bases and J by 0 bases, leaving 11 bases between them. The DNA for the CDR3 is TGTGCCAGCAGGGTCAGTGGCACTAACTATGGCTACACCTTC. As protein: CASRVSGTNYGYTF.

This clone was found a few times. The CDR3: CAWSVLIGAVSPLHF. The CDR3 coding sequence is TGTGCCTGGAGTGTACTGATAGGGGCCGTCTCACCCCTCCACTTT. This chain joins TRBV30 and TRBJ1-6; tentatively, D is TRBD1 (5 bases). CDR1 GTSNPN and CDR2 SVGIG come from the germline V gene (reference sequence). This CDR3 region has 15 residues. V gave up 0 bases and J gave up 10 bases, with 16 bases separating them.

The V gene is TRBV7-2, the J gene TRBJ1-1; TRBD1 is a possible D gene (6 bases). The ends were cut back, 3 bases at V and 5 bases at J, with 19 bases in the middle. The CDR3 runs to 16 residues. Germline V gene data show CDR1 as SGHTA and CDR2 as FQGNSA. The CDR3 DNA reads as TGTGCCAGCAGCTTCTGGACAGCTTTTGGGGGGACTGAAGCTTTCTTT. Protein product: CASSFWTAFGGTEAFF.

V is TRBV13 and J is TRBJ2-5; D may be TRBD1 (5 bases). V gave up 3 bases and J gave up 1 base, with 9 bases separating them. This CDR3 region has 14 residues. Germline V gene lookup returns CDR1 PRHDT and CDR2 FYEKMQ (reference sequence). The CDR3 coding sequence is TGTGCCAGCAGCTTCGAAAGGGGCCAAGAGACCCAGTACTTC. Protein: CASSFERGQETQYF.

With respect to this clone: The junction departs from the called germline gene at one end, perhaps through a read error. This chain links TRBV30 with TRBJ2-2; weak D call: TRBD2 (5 bases). In germline, CDR1 is GTSNPN, CDR2 SVGIG (reference sequence). This CDR3 has 14 residues. The DNA for the CDR3 is TGTGCCGGGAGCGGAGAGGGAGACACCGGGGAGCTGTTTTTT. Encoded protein: CAGSGEGDTGELFF.

J is TRBJ2-2 and V is TRBV30; tentative D call: TRBD2 (7 bases). CDR1 GTSNPN and CDR2 SVGIG come from the germline V gene (reference sequence). Trimming removed 4 bases at V and 0 bases at J, with 9 bases between. The CDR3 is made up of 14 amino acids. The CDR3 DNA follows: TGTGCCTGGATGGGGGGGCCGAACACCGGGGAGCTGTTTTTT. Its protein product is CAWMGGPNTGELFF.

This clone occurred a few times. This chain joins TRBV2 and TRBJ1-5; weak D call: TRBD1 (5 bases). Germline CDR1 SNHLY, CDR2 FYNNEI. Trimming left V 6 bases short and J 4 bases short, with 13 bases between. This CDR3 region has 14 residues. The CDR3 nucleotides read TGTGCCAGCAGCGAGGCAGGGCTTAATCAGCCCCAGCATTTT. Protein: CASSEAGLNQPQHF.

The CDR3 coding sequence is TGTGCCAGCAGCCCAATATCAGGGAACCAAGAGACCCAGTACTTC. It translates to CASSPISGNQETQYF. V is TRBV5-6 and J is TRBJ2-5, with a weak D call TRBD1 (5 bases). Trimming stripped 4 bases from V and 0 bases from J, with 13 bases between. The CDR3 spans 15 residues. Germline loops: CDR1 SGHDT, CDR2 YYEEEE.

The chain recombines TRBV7-8 with TRBJ2-5; 8 positions agree with TRBD1. Germline V gene data show CDR1 as SGHVS and CDR2 as FQNEAQ. The CDR3 contains 13 residues. V shed 5 bases and J 4 bases; nucleotides not matched to a gene: 3. The CDR3 protein is CASSEDRGETQYF. In DNA form, the CDR3 reads TGTGCCAGCAGCGAAGACAGGGGAGAGACCCAGTACTTC.

V is TRBV7-9 and J is TRBJ2-7; a weak D match, TRBD1 (6 bases). The CDR3 covers 15 residues. The germline V gene encodes CDR1 SEHNR and CDR2 FQNEAQ (reference sequence). The germline V and J ends were trimmed by 0 bases and 3 bases, with 12 bases remaining between them. The CDR3 spells CASSLASGQLYEQYF. The CDR3 region has the DNA TGTGCCAGCAGCTTAGCGTCGGGACAACTCTACGAGCAGTACTTC.

This clone came up a few times. The same CDR3 also results from other DNA sequences found in this sample. CDR3 sequence (DNA): TGTGCCTGGAGTGTAGGGGGATACGAGCAGTACTTC. Protein sequence: CAWSVGGYEQYF. The V call is TRBV30, the J call TRBJ2-7, with D possibly TRBD1 on 6 matching bases. The germline CDR1 and CDR2 sequences are GTSNPN and SVGIG (reference sequence). The length of the CDR3 is 12 residues. Trimming took off 0 bases at V and 4 bases at J, with 7 bases between the two ends.

The chain uses TRBV30 and TRBJ1-4; 12 bases line up with TRBD1. Germline CDR1 reads GTSNPN; CDR2 reads SVGIG (reference sequence). This CDR3 is built from 15 residues. Trimming took 3 bases from V and 8 from J; bases not matched to a gene: 7. As DNA, the CDR3 is TGTGCCTGGAGCCCGGGACAGGGGGCTTGGGAAAAACTGTTTTTT. Translating gives CAWSPGQGAWEKLFF.

The rearrangement links TRBV6-1 to TRBJ2-7; 11 bases line up with TRBD1. CDR1 and CDR2 (germline): MNHNS, SASEGT. The trim removed 10 bases at V and 6 bases at J, leaving 11 bases unmatched. The CDR3 totals 14 residues. The CDR3 nucleotides read TGTGCCACCATATCCGGGACAGGGGGATTCGAGCAGTACTTC. Translating it yields CATISGTGGFEQYF.

The chain combines TRBV30 with TRBJ2-3; 12 positions match TRBD1. The CDR3 runs to 17 residues. Germline assignment: CDR1 GTSNPN and CDR2 SVGIG (reference sequence). J was trimmed by 3 bases and V by 4 bases; bases with no gene match: 11. DNA for the CDR3: TGTGCCTGGATCCCACCGGGGACAGGGGGCACTACAGATACGCAGTATTTT. Translated, it gives CAWIPPGTGGTTDTQYF.

The chain carries TRBV6-1 and TRBJ2-2, with D possibly matching TRBD1 (7 bases). The V end was cut by 8 bases, the J end by 6 bases, with 16 bases between. This CDR3 has 14 amino acids. In germline, CDR1 is MNHNS, CDR2 SASEGT. The CDR3, as DNA: TGTGCCAGCGACTTCAGGGGGGAGGCCGGGGAGCTGTTTTTT. Protein: CASDFRGEAGELFF.

V gene TRBV12-5 combines with J gene TRBJ2-3; the D gene is possibly TRBD1 (5 bases). Between the trimmed V and J ends, which lost 6 bases and 5 bases, there was a span of 18 bases. Germline V gives CDR1 LGHNT, CDR2 FRNRAP. This CDR3 is 15 amino acids long. DNA for the CDR3: TGTGCTAGTGGCACGAGACAGAAACCACAAGATACGCAGTATTTT. Translated: CASGTRQKPQDTQYF.

This clone is deemed medium-sized. J is TRBJ2-1 and V is TRBV5-1, with D possibly being TRBD1 or TRBD2 (5 bases each). The CDR3 spans 14 residues. Germline CDR1 reads SGHRS; CDR2 reads YFSETQ. The V gene lost 4 bases and the J gene lost 9 bases, with 17 bases spanning the gap. The CDR3 loop reads CASSLGVLAGEQFF. Here the CDR3 DNA reads TGCGCCAGCAGCCTGGGGGTGTTAGCTGGTGAGCAGTTCTTC.